This is a list of T cell receptor beta chains from one sample in a study of blood T cells in healthy people across ages. TCRdb used MiXCR to reprocess the 5' RACE reads, holding one entry per CDR3 protein. The data hold roughly 860,000 distinct CDR3 sequences, with around 62% observed a single time. The source material was blood. These receptor sequences come from a man aged 30 to 45 in good health. CDR3s include the opening cysteine and the closing phenylalanine or tryptophan. A D gene is named only where the DNA matches it firmly. Size is omitted from some rows. Given values are once, few, many or a class for expanded clones.

clone_size	v_call	j_call	d_call	cdr3_nt	cdr3_aa
-	TRBV24-1	TRBJ2-1	-	TGTGCCACCAGTGATCCCCTCTCCCCCTACAATGAGCAGTTCTTC	CATSDPLSPYNEQFF
-	TRBV9	TRBJ2-1	TRBD2	TGTGCCAGCAGGGACTCAGAGGCTAGCGGGGGCGACTCCTACAATGAGCAGTTCTTC	CASRDSEASGGDSYNEQFF
-	TRBV12-3/TRBV12-4	TRBJ1-1	-	TGTGCCAGCAGTTTAATCTCGGGAGGGGCTGAAGCTTTCTTT	CASSLISGGAEAFF
-	TRBV6-6	TRBJ2-7	-	TGTGCCAGCAGTCAAGGGAACCCCTACGAGCAGTACTTC	CASSQGNPYEQYF
-	TRBV3-1	TRBJ2-4	-	TGTGCCAGCAGCCAAGATCAACGGGCATTAGCCAAAAACATTCAGTACTTC	CASSQDQRALAKNIQYF
-	TRBV10-3	TRBJ1-5	TRBD1	TGTGCCATCAGTGGCGGACAGGGAGGACAAAATCAGCCCCAGCATTTT	CAISGGQGGQNQPQHF
-	TRBV20-1	TRBJ2-2	TRBD2	TGCAGTGCTGTGGGACTAGCGGGGCCGAACACCGGGGAGCTGTTTTTT	CSAVGLAGPNTGELFF
-	TRBV9	TRBJ2-1	-	TGTGCCAGCAGCGTAGAGGCCGGATACAATGAGCAGTTCTTC	CASSVEAGYNEQFF
few	TRBV4-3	TRBJ2-6	-	TGCGCCAGCAGCCAAAACCCGACAGGAGGGTTCTCTGGGGCCAACGTCCTGACTTTC	CASSQNPTGGFSGANVLTF
once	TRBV6-2/TRBV6-3	TRBJ2-7	-	TGTGCCAGCCTGGGGCAGGGGACGGCTACGTACGAGCAGTACTTC	CASLGQGTATYEQYF
-	TRBV7-8	TRBJ2-5	-	TGTGCCAGCAGCCCCGGTCCAGGCAGGGGGACCCAGTACTTC	CASSPGPGRGTQYF
-	TRBV2	TRBJ2-1	TRBD2	TGTGCCAGCAGTCTGAACCGGGGGGGTCCCCCCCCTGAGCAGTTCTTC	CASSLNRGGPPPEQFF
-	TRBV5-1	TRBJ2-3	TRBD1	TGCGCCAGCAGCTTGCAACAGGGGGCCACAGATACGCAGTATTTT	CASSLQQGATDTQYF
-	TRBV7-9	TRBJ1-1	-	TGTGCCAGCAGCTTAAACCGTGGCGGGAGGGGGACTGAAGCTTTCTTT	CASSLNRGGRGTEAFF
once	TRBV6-5	TRBJ2-3	-	TGCGCCAGCAGTTACTCGTGGGGGAGCACAGATACGCAGTATTTT	CASSYSWGSTDTQYF
few	TRBV7-9	TRBJ2-7	TRBD1	TGTGCCAGCAGCCCCTATGGACAGGGGTTATACGAGCAGTACTTC	CASSPYGQGLYEQYF
-	TRBV28	TRBJ2-3	-	TGTGCCAGCAAGGCTGCCTCTAGCACAGATACGCAGTATTTT	CASKAASSTDTQYF
-	TRBV15	TRBJ1-5	-	TGTGCCACCAGCAGTCCCGTGGCAGGGACTAGCGATCAGCCCCAGCATTTT	CATSSPVAGTSDQPQHF
few	TRBV29-1	TRBJ2-7	TRBD1	TGCAGCGTTGGACAGGGCCCGGCGGGCGAGCAGTACTTC	CSVGQGPAGEQYF
-	TRBV14	TRBJ1-6	-	TGTGCCAGCAGCGCCTATATCAGTGGGGGTTCACCCCTCCACTTT	CASSAYISGGSPLHF
-	TRBV4-2	TRBJ2-7	-	TGTGCCAGCAGCCAAGATTGGGGGGGGGCCTTCTACGAGCAGTACTTC	CASSQDWGGAFYEQYF
-	TRBV7-3	TRBJ2-1	TRBD2	TGTGCCAGCAGCCCTCATCGACTAGCGGGCTCCCAAGGGACCCAGTTCTTC	CASSPHRLAGSQGTQFF
-	TRBV7-9	TRBJ1-1	-	TGTGCCAGCAGCTTAGTACTAGCGAACACTGAAGCTTTCTTT	CASSLVLANTEAFF
-	TRBV2	TRBJ2-1	TRBD1	TGTGCCAGCAGTGAAGGGACAGGGGGCTATGAGCAGTTCTTC	CASSEGTGGYEQFF
-	TRBV7-2	TRBJ2-1	TRBD2	TGTGCCAGCAGCTTAGCCCCAGCGGGGGGGTGGAATGAGCAGTTCTTC	CASSLAPAGGWNEQFF
-	TRBV27	TRBJ2-3	-	TGTGCCAGCAGTTTATTCGCCACAGATACGCAGTATTTT	CASSLFATDTQYF
-	TRBV30	TRBJ2-7	-	TGTGCCTGGAGACTGAGAGGGTCGGTCGAGCAGTACTTC	CAWRLRGSVEQYF
-	TRBV4-2	TRBJ2-1	TRBD2	TGTGCCAGCAGCCCGGATTATAGCGGGGACTACAATGAGCAGTTCTTC	CASSPDYSGDYNEQFF